The subject of this entry is one T cell receptor (beta chain). Its antigen is unidentified. The data are from a study of T cell responses to AZD1222 COVID-19 vaccine. Only in-frame clones appear in the TCRdb table, and some are missing; sequencing was by immunoSEQ multiplex PCR. The table records under 130,000 clones, roughly 90% of them present only once. Points from the study as a whole: White British donors predominated, females outnumbered males, and clonal diversity was possibly underestimated. Spike-specific TCR breadth and depth grew following two AZD1222 doses. Only a handful of AZD1222 recipients, roughly 6 in all, had baseline seropositivity. Regions 160-218 and 743-854 dominated among vaccine-associated CD4 TCRs spanning spike.

The V and J ends lost 4 bases and 1 base, in that order; junction bases with no gene match: 9. This CDR3 has 18 amino acids. Germline V lookup: CDR1 LGHNA, CDR2 YNFKEQ. Sequencing was performed on peripheral blood, taken on day 0 of AZD1222 vaccination. The chain recombines TRBV4-2 with TRBJ2-5; 13 positions match TRBD2. This clonotype was sampled from an adult in good health. CDR3 region: CASSRSTSGGLFQETQYF. The CDR3 region has the DNA TGTGCCAGCAGCCGCTCGACTAGCGGGGGGTTATTCCAAGAGACCCAGTACTTC.